This entry concerns a single T cell receptor (beta chain). Its antigen is as yet unknown. TCRdb's copy holds only in-frame clones and misses some; the assay was immunoSEQ multiplex PCR. The sample consists of 55,000 to 75,000 clones, approximately 95% of them appearing once. V lost 3 bases to trimming and J lost 7 bases, with 9 bases between them. Germline loops: CDR1 ENHRY, CDR2 SYGVKD. The CDR3 sequence is 13 residues long. Among the roughly 120 subjects of the validation cohort, separate from the approximately 660-subject first cohort, were the donors. The data were obtained in a study of cytomegalovirus exposure and HLA in healthy donors. Overall study findings and caveats: According to a subsequent analysis, TCR clusters from the first cohort were inclined to appear together in the 120 validation repertoires.

Sequenced: PBMCs. This sequence joins TRBV10-3 and TRBJ1-4, with D perhaps TRBD1 (5 bases). This TCR was recovered from a woman aged 18-29 years in good health and CMV-seropositive. In nucleotides, the CDR3 is TGTGCCATCAGTGAAAGGGGTGGTGAAAAACTGTTTTTT. Its protein is CAISERGGEKLFF.